Below are 28 T cell receptor beta chains sequenced from a single sample in a study of CD8+ T cells in alopecia areata. After pooling, cutaneous lymph node cells were sorted with CD4, CD8alpha, NKG2D, NKG2ACE and other markers. Reverse transcription of extracted RNA yielded cDNA, which provided the sequencing template. Sequencing was performed with immunoSEQ multiplex PCR; in TCRdb, only in-frame clones are kept and a portion is missing. The record shows 200,000 to 300,000 clones for this sample, with no singletons present. What was sequenced was CD4+ T cells sorted from a lymph node. These TCRs come from a C3H/HeJ mouse with alopecia areata. The MHC haplotype recorded for the strain is H2-k.

Remarks on this clone: The genes are named according to mouse. The read falls 4 residues short of the CDR3 end, and the missing part is taken from the germline J gene. Other DNA sequences within the sample encode an identical CDR3. The chain carries TRBV1 and TRBJ1-2, with D possibly being TRBD1 (6 bases). CDR1 and CDR2 (germline): NSQYPW, LRSPGD (reference sequence). Trimming removed 3 bases from V and 1 base from J, with 9 bases in between. The CDR3 contains 14 residues. This chain's CDR3 is CTCSAPGVNSDYTF. Incomplete CDR3 DNA: TGCACCTGCAGTGCTCCAGGGGTAAACTCC.

This clone was recorded many times. Any gene name here is a mouse gene name. Read sequence stops 4 residues before the CDR3 end, and the germline J gene provides the missing end. The V and J genes are TRBV17 and TRBJ2-7, with 11 nucleotides matching TRBD2. The CDR3 is 14 residues long. Germline CDR1 reads MNHDT; CDR2 reads YYDKIL. CDR3 DNA, as far as it was read: TGTGCTAGCAGAAACTGGGGGGGCGTGAAT. It translates to CASRNWGGVN. The full-length CDR3 reads as CASRNWGGVNEQYF.

Of note for this clone: Gene names are the mouse ones. CDR3 protein: CASSDPGQGTEVFF. CDR3 DNA, as far as it was read: TGTGCCAGCAGTGATCCGGGACAGGGTACA. The J gene is TRBJ1-1, the V gene TRBV13-3; 9 bases agree with TRBD1. The read falls 4 residues short of the CDR3 end, and the missing part is taken from the germline J gene. The CDR3 runs to 14 residues. The germline gives CDR1 NNHDY, CDR2 SYVADS.

Concerning this clone itself: Genes and germline are mouse. The CDR3 end is not reached by the read, which stops 4 residues before it; the germline J gene fills it in. The chain links TRBV1 to TRBJ1-2, with 7 bases matching TRBD1. Trimming cost V 4 bases and J 0 bases; bases outside gene matches: 11. From germline, CDR1 is NSQYPW and CDR2 LRSPGD (reference sequence). The length of the CDR3 is 17 residues. CDR3: CTCSGQGHVDANSDYTF. The DNA read from the CDR3 is TGCACCTGCAGTGGACAGGGTCACGTCGATGCAAACTCC. Variable domain in full (rest from reference TRBV1 and TRBJ1-2): VTLLEQNPRWRLVPRGQAVNLRCILKNSQYPWMSWYQQDLQKQLQWLFTLRSPGDKEVKSLPGADYLATRVTDTELRLQVANMSQGRTLYCTCSGQGHVDANSDYTFGSGTRLLVI.

This clone turned up a few times. Gene labels here are mouse ones. With the read ending 4 residues before the CDR3 end, the germline J gene is used to fill in that end. The rearrangement joins TRBV5 to TRBJ1-1; 8 positions match TRBD1. In germline, CDR1 is LGHNA, CDR2 YNLKQL (reference sequence). This CDR3 contains 15 residues. Unmatched junction bases numbered 3, after V lost 0 bases and J lost 3 bases. This CDR3 is CASSQDQGADTEVFF. The sequenced part of the CDR3 DNA is TGTGCCAGCAGCCAAGATCAGGGGGCGGACACA.

This clone was seen more than once but under ten times. Gene and germline names: mouse. The read terminates 4 residues ahead of where the CDR3 ends, so the germline J gene completes it. Other nucleotide sequences from this sample produce the same CDR3. This chain connects TRBV31 to TRBJ2-3, with TRBD1 matching 7 bases. In germline, CDR1 is GKSSPN, CDR2 SITVG. V lost 3 bases to trimming and J lost 1 base; unmatched junction nucleotides: 4. This CDR3 is built from 14 residues. The CDR3 here is CAWSPGTGAETLYF. The part of the CDR3 DNA that was read is TGTGCCTGGAGCCCAGGGACAGGTGCAGAA.

As concerns this clone: Genes here carry mouse names. The read ends 4 residues before the CDR3 terminus; that terminus is restored from the germline J gene. The same CDR3 can be traced to other DNA sequences in this sample. This chain links TRBV13-3 with TRBJ2-5; 10 bases are shared with TRBD1. In germline, CDR1 is NNHDY, CDR2 SYVADS. The ends lost 5 bases at V and 2 bases at J; junction bases unmatched: 2. The CDR3 is 14 residues long. The part of the CDR3 DNA that was read is TGTGCCAGCAGCAGGGACAGGGGCCAAGAC. As protein: CASSRDRGQD. In full, the CDR3 is CASSRDRGQDTQYF.

In the case of this clone: These gene names are mouse names. The CDR3 region is CASSFGTGGDEQYF. The DNA read from the CDR3 is TGTGCCAGCAGTTTCGGGACTGGGGGGGAT. The V gene is TRBV14, the J gene TRBJ2-7; 13 positions match TRBD2. The read falls 4 residues short of the CDR3 end, and the missing part is taken from the germline J gene. This CDR3 has 14 amino acids. Germline CDR1 is SGHDT and CDR2 is FRDEAV.

This clone was recorded a few times. Gene names follow the mouse nomenclature. The read halts 4 residues ahead of the CDR3 end, with the missing end drawn from the germline J gene. The J gene is TRBJ2-3, the V gene TRBV29; TRBD1 matches 7 bases. The CDR3 spans 15 residues. Germline loops: CDR1 MSHET, CDR2 SYDVDS. V lost 5 bases, J lost 0 bases, and 5 bases stayed unmatched. This chain's CDR3 is CASSPRDSSAETLYF. The part of the CDR3 DNA that was read is TGTGCTAGCAGTCCTCGGGACAGTAGTGCAGAA.

With respect to this clone: Mouse names are used for the genes. Read coverage stops 4 residues before the CDR3 terminus; the germline J gene supplies the remainder. The chain couples TRBV19 to TRBJ2-2; no definite D call. Germline-derived CDR1 and CDR2 are FNHDT and SITEND (reference sequence). The CDR3 has 15 amino acids. Between the trimmed V and J ends, which lost 4 bases and 0 bases, there was a span of 10 bases. The covered CDR3 bases are TGTGCCAGCAGTCCTATGACAACAAACACCGGG. Translation: CASSPMTTNTG. The full CDR3 protein is CASSPMTTNTGQLYF.

On this clone itself: All gene names here are mouse names. The read comes to an end 4 residues before the CDR3 does, leaving the germline J gene to fill in the end. This chain links TRBV5 with TRBJ2-5; TRBD1 aligns across 9 bases. The CDR3 is 16 amino acids. Germline CDR1 is LGHNA and CDR2 is YNLKQL (reference sequence). The CDR3 DNA, read in part, is TGTGCCAGCAGCCAACCCAGGACAGGGGAGAGAGAC. It translates to CASSQPRTGERD. The complete CDR3 reads CASSQPRTGERDTQYF.

The sample holds a few counts of this clone. Genes and germline come from the mouse. With the read ending 4 residues before the CDR3 end, the germline J gene is used to fill in that end. This same CDR3 is encoded by further DNA sequences in the sample. The chain couples TRBV5 to TRBJ2-3, with a possible D match to TRBD1 (5 bases). Germline CDR1 and CDR2: LGHNA and YNLKQL (reference sequence). This CDR3 is built from 14 residues. The ends were cut back, 1 base at V and 0 bases at J, with 5 bases in the middle. The CDR3 loop is CASSQGQSAETLYF. The sequenced part of the CDR3 DNA is TGTGCCAGCAGCCAAGGACAGAGTGCAGAA.

Note on this clone: Gene labels here are mouse ones. Read sequence stops 4 residues before the CDR3 end, and the germline J gene provides the missing end. The chain employs TRBV13-1 and TRBJ1-1; D perhaps matches TRBD1 (5 bases). The length of the CDR3 is 14 residues. V gave up 3 bases and J gave up 0 bases, with 9 bases separating them. Per the germline V gene, CDR1 is NSHNY and CDR2 is SYGAGN. Incomplete CDR3 DNA: TGTGCCAGCAGTGGGACACTTGCAAACACA. It specifies CASSGTLANT. The full CDR3 protein is CASSGTLANTEVFF.

As to this clone: All gene names here are mouse names. The read comes to an end 4 residues before the CDR3 does, leaving the germline J gene to fill in the end. The chain is built from TRBV1 and TRBJ2-2; the D gene is possibly TRBD1 (5 bases). The V end was cut by 0 bases, the J end by 1 base, with 9 bases between. This CDR3 contains 16 residues. Looked up from germline, CDR1 is NSQYPW and CDR2 is LRSPGD (reference sequence). CDR3 bases read: TGCACCTGCAGTGCAGATCGCAGGGAAAACACCGGG. It translates to CTCSADRRENTG. The complete CDR3 reads CTCSADRRENTGQLYF.

As concerns this clone: Mouse germline and gene names are used. The read falls 4 residues short of the CDR3 end, and the missing part is taken from the germline J gene. Within the sample, other DNA sequences also encode this same CDR3. The chain is built from TRBV31 and TRBJ2-2, with 9 bases aligning to TRBD2. CDR3 length: 14 amino acids. Germline CDR1 GKSSPN, CDR2 SITVG. J gave up 1 base and V 3 bases, and 0 bases lay outside the gene matches. The chain's CDR3 is CAWRLGGNTGQLYF. The DNA read from the CDR3 is TGTGCCTGGAGACTGGGGGGAAACACCGGG.

Comment on this clone: Each gene name is a mouse one. The CDR3 end lies 4 residues beyond the end of the read and is filled in from the germline J gene. The same CDR3 also results from other DNA sequences found in this sample. This chain connects TRBV19 to TRBJ2-3; tentatively, D is TRBD1 (5 bases). With 5 bases removed from V and 1 base from J, the gap between germline ends came to 5 bases. Germline V gene lookup returns CDR1 FNHDT and CDR2 SITEND (reference sequence). CDR3 size: 12 residues. CDR3 DNA, as far as it was read: TGTGCCAGCAGCAGGGGTGCAGAA. Encoded protein: CASSRGAE. The CDR3 in full is CASSRGAETLYF.

This clone came up a few times. The germline and genes are mouse ones. The CDR3 end lies 4 residues beyond the end of the read and is filled in from the germline J gene. This chain links TRBV13-1 with TRBJ1-2; TRBD1 is a possible D gene (6 bases). V was cut by 5 bases and J by 0 bases, with 8 bases left in between. CDR1 is NSHNY, CDR2 SYGAGN, per germline. The CDR3 has 13 amino acids. The CDR3 loop reads CASRGHPNSDYTF. CDR3 DNA (partial): TGTGCCAGCAGGGGACACCCAAACTCC.

In the case of this clone: Germline and genes here are mouse. The read comes to an end 4 residues before the CDR3 does, leaving the germline J gene to fill in the end. The V call is TRBV13-3, the J call TRBJ2-7, with unresolved D. Germline V gene sequence: CDR1 NNHDY, CDR2 SYVADS. The CDR3 contains 11 residues. CDR3 region: CASTHKYEQYF. The sequenced CDR3 bases are TGTGCCAGCACACATAAATAT.

This clone has a count of ten or more. The gene symbols are mouse symbols. The read ends 4 residues shy of where the CDR3 ends; the end is completed using the germline J gene. The sample contains more than one DNA sequence encoding this CDR3. J is TRBJ2-2 and V is TRBV17; D uncertain. V was cut by 2 bases and J by 5 bases, with 3 bases left in between. Germline V gene sequence: CDR1 MNHDT, CDR2 YYDKIL. The CDR3 contains 12 residues. CDR3 loop: CASSRQTGQLYF. The CDR3 DNA, read in part, is TGTGCTAGCAGTAGACAGACCGGG.

This clone was recorded many times. Each gene name is a mouse one. The CDR3 end falls 4 residues outside the read, so it is completed with the germline J gene. In the same sample, other DNA sequences code for this CDR3. V is TRBV1 and J is TRBJ2-7; the D is unclear. The CDR3 is made up of 12 amino acids. The germline V gene has CDR1 NSQYPW and CDR2 LRSPGD (reference sequence). CDR3 protein: CTCSADGYEQYF. Partial CDR3 DNA: TGCACCTGCAGTGCAGATGGGTAT.

This clone was detected only a few times. Gene names refer to mouse genes. Read data end 4 residues before the CDR3 end; the end is taken from the germline J gene. The rearrangement joins TRBV1 to TRBJ2-2; the match to TRBD1 covers 8 bases. The length of the CDR3 is 15 residues. Germline CDR1 NSQYPW, CDR2 LRSPGD (reference sequence). The V and J ends lost 6 bases and 3 bases, in that order; junction bases with no gene match: 6. The CDR3 sequence: CTCRAKTGDTGQLYF. Partial CDR3 DNA: TGCACCTGCAGGGCAAAGACAGGGGACACCGGG.

This clone showed up just a few times. Mouse gene names and germline throughout. The read terminates 4 residues ahead of where the CDR3 ends, so the germline J gene completes it. This CDR3 is also generated by other DNA sequences in the sample. J is TRBJ2-5 and V is TRBV19; TRBD1 matches 9 bases. Looked up from germline, CDR1 is FNHDT and CDR2 is SITEND (reference sequence). The CDR3 extends over 13 amino acids. The CDR3 loop is CASSMGTGDTQYF. CDR3 DNA, as far as it was read: TGTGCCAGCAGTATGGGGACAGGGGAC.

This clone was seen a handful of times. Each gene name is a mouse one. The read ends 4 residues shy of where the CDR3 ends; the end is completed using the germline J gene. The chain links TRBV19 to TRBJ2-4; TRBD2 is a possible D gene (7 bases). The CDR3 is 14 amino acids. Germline V gene lookup returns CDR1 FNHDT and CDR2 SITEND (reference sequence). The germline V and J ends were trimmed by 4 bases and 0 bases, with 9 bases remaining between them. CDR3 bases read: TGTGCCAGCAGTCTGGGGGCTAGTCAAAAC. As protein: CASSLGASQN. The whole CDR3 sequence reads CASSLGASQNTLYF.

This clone has a handful of counts. The germline and genes are mouse ones. From the germline J gene comes the end of the CDR3, since the read stops 4 residues before it. J is TRBJ2-2 and V is TRBV13-1, with 9 bases lining up with TRBD1. The germline CDR1 and CDR2 sequences are NSHNY and SYGAGN. This CDR3 comprises 16 residues. V shed 3 bases and J 1 base; nucleotides not matched to a gene: 4. The DNA read from the CDR3 is TGTGCCAGCAGTGGTGGGGGACAGGGAAACACCGGG. This codes for CASSGGGQGNTG. In full, the CDR3 reads CASSGGGQGNTGQLYF.

Concerning this clone itself: These gene names are mouse names. The CDR3 sequence is CASSFPGTGGYAEQFF. CDR3 bases read: TGTGCTAGCAGTTTTCCCGGGACAGGGGGCTATGCT. V gene TRBV29 combines with J gene TRBJ2-1; 11 bases are a match to TRBD1. The read is 4 residues too short to cover the CDR3 end, so that end is filled in from the germline J gene. This CDR3 has 16 amino acids. The germline gives CDR1 MSHET, CDR2 SYDVDS. Unmatched junction bases numbered 4, after V lost 3 bases and J lost 3 bases.

Details on this clone: Gene names denote mouse genes. The covered CDR3 bases are TGTGCCAGCTCTCTCTCAGGGGGCGGTCATGCAAACTCC. Residues: CASSLSGGGHANS. The full CDR3 is CASSLSGGGHANSDYTF. The gene calls are TRBV12-1 and TRBJ1-2; TRBD1 matches 8 bases. The CDR3 end lies 4 residues beyond the end of the read and is filled in from the germline J gene. V dropped 0 bases and J dropped 0; count of bases not matched to a gene: 8. The CDR3 loop spans 17 amino acids. From germline, CDR1 is SGHSN and CDR2 HYEKVE.

This clone was observed at least ten times. The genes and germline here are from mouse. Read data end 4 residues before the CDR3 end; the end is taken from the germline J gene. The chain joins TRBV17 to TRBJ1-1, with D perhaps matching TRBD1 (5 bases). This CDR3 contains 13 residues. The V gene's germline CDR1 is MNHDT and CDR2 YYDKIL. V lost 6 bases to trimming and J lost 2 bases, with 10 bases between them. The CDR3 bases that were read are TGTGCTAGCAGCGCCCAGGGTAACACA. It codes for CASSAQGNT. The whole CDR3 sequence reads CASSAQGNTEVFF.

In its sample, this clone was seen a few times. The genes are named according to mouse. The read halts 4 residues ahead of the CDR3 end, with the missing end drawn from the germline J gene. V and J are TRBV19 and TRBJ1-1; 8 positions match TRBD1. This CDR3 is built from 16 residues. Trimming cost V 7 bases and J 1 base; bases outside gene matches: 12. Germline V gives CDR1 FNHDT, CDR2 SITEND (reference sequence). The part of the CDR3 DNA that was read is TGTGCCAGCCTCCCACTACAGGGGGTTGCGAACACA. Translation: CASLPLQGVANT. The CDR3 reads in full as CASLPLQGVANTEVFF.